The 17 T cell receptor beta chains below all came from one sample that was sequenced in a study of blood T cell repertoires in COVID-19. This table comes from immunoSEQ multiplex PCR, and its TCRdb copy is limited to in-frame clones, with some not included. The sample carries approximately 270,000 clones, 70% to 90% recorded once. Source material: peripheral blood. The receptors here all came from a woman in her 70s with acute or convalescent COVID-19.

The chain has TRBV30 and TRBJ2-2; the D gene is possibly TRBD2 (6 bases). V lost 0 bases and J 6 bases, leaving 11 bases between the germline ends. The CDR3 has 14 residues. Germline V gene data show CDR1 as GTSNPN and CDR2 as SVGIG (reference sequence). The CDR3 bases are TGTGCCTGGAGTGTAGGGCGGGACGCCGGGGAGCTGTTTTTT. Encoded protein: CAWSVGRDAGELFF.

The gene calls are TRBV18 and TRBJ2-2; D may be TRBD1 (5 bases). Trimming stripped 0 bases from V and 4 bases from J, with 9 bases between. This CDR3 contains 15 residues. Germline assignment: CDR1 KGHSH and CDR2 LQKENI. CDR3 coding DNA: TGTGCCAGCTCACCACCCTCAGGGATCACCGGGGAGCTGTTTTTT. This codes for CASSPPSGITGELFF.

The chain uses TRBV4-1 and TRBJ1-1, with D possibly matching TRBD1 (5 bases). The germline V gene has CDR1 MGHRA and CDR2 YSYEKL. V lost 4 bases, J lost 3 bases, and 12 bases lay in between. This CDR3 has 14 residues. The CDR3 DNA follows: TGCGCCAGCAGCCTCAGGACAACGGACACTGAAGCTTTCTTT. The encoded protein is CASSLRTTDTEAFF.

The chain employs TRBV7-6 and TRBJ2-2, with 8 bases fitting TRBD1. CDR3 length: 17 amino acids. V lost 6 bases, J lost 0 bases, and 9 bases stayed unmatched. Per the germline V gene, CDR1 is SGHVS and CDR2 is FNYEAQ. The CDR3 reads CASRPFPGQANTGELFF. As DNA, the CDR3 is TGTGCCAGCAGGCCCTTCCCGGGACAGGCGAACACCGGGGAGCTGTTTTTT.

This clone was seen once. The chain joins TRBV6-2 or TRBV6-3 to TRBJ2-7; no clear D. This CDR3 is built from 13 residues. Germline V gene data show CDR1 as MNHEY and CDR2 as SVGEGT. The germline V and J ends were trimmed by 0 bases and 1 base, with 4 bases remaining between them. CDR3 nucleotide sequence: TGTGCCAGCAGTTACTCTCGGTCCTACGAGCAGTACTTC. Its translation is CASSYSRSYEQYF.

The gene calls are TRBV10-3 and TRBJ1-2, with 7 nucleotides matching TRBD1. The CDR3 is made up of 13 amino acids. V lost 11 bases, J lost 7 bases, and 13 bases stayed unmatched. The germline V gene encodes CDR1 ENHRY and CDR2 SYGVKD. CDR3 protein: CAASVDREFGYTF. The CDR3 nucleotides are TGTGCCGCCTCCGTTGACAGGGAGTTTGGCTACACCTTC.

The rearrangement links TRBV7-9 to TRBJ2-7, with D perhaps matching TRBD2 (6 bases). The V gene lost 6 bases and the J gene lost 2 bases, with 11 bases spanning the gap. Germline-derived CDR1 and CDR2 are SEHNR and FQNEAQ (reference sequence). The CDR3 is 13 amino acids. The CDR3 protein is CASSRLGAYEQYF. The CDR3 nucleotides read TGTGCCAGCAGTAGACTAGGGGCCTACGAGCAGTACTTC. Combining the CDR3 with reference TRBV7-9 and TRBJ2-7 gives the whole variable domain DTGVSQNPRHKITKRGQNVTFRCDPISEHNRLYWYRQTLGQGPEFLTYFQNEAQLEKSRLLSDRFSAERPKGSFSTLEIQRTEQGDSAMYLCASSRLGAYEQYFGPGTRLTVT.

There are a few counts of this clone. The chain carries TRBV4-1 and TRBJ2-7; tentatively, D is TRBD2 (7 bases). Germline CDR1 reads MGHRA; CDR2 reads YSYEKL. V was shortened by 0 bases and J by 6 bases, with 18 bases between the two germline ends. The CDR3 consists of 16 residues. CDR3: CASSQEGGGRAAEQYF. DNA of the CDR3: TGCGCCAGCAGCCAAGAAGGCGGGGGCCGGGCGGCCGAGCAGTACTTC.

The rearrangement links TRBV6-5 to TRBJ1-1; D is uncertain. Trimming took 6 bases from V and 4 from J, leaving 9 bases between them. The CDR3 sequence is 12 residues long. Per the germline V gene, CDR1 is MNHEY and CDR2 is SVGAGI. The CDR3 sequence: CASSLYATEAFF. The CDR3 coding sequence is TGTGCCAGCAGCCTATACGCCACTGAAGCTTTCTTT.

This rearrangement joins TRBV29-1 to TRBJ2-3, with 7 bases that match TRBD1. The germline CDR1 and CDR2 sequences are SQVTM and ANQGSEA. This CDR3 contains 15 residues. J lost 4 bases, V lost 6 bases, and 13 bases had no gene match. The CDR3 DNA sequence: TGCAGCGTAATCCAAAGGGGGCAGGGGCCAGATACGCAGTATTTT. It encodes CSVIQRGQGPDTQYF.

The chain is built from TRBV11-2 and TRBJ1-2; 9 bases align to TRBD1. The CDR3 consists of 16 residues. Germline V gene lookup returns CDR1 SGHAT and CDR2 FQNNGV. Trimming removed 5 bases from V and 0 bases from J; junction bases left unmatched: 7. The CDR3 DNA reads TGTGCCAGCAGCCATCCCGGGACAGGGTCTAACTATGGCTACACCTTC. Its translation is CASSHPGTGSNYGYTF.

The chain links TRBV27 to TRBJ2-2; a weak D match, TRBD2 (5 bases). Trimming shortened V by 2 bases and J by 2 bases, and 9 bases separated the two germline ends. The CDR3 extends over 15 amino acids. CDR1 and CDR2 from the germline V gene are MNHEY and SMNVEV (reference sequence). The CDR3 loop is CASSLDGVNTGELFF. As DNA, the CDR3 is TGTGCCAGCAGTTTAGACGGGGTCAACACCGGGGAGCTGTTTTTT.

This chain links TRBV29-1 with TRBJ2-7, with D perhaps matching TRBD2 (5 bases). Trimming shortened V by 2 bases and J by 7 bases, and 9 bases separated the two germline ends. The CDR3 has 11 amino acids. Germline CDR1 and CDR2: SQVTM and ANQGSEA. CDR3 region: CSVETPGEQYF. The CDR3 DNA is TGCAGCGTTGAAACACCGGGGGAGCAGTACTTC.

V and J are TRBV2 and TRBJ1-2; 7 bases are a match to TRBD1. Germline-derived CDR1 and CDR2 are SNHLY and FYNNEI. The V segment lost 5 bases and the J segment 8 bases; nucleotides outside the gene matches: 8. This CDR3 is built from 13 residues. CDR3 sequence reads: CASSHDRELGYTF. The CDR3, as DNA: TGTGCCAGCAGTCACGACAGGGAACTCGGCTACACCTTC. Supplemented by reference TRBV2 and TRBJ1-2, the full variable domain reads EPEVTQTPSHQVTQMGQEVILRCVPISNHLYFYWYRQILGQKVEFLVSFYNNEISEKSEIFDDQFSVERPDGSNFTLKIRSTKLEDSAMYFCASSHDRELGYTFGSGTRLTVV.

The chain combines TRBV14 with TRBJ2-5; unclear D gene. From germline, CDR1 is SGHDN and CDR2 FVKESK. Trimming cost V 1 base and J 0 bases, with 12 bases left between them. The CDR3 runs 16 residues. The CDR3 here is CASSQVQASYQETQYF. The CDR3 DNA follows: TGTGCCAGCAGCCAAGTTCAGGCCTCGTACCAAGAGACCCAGTACTTC.

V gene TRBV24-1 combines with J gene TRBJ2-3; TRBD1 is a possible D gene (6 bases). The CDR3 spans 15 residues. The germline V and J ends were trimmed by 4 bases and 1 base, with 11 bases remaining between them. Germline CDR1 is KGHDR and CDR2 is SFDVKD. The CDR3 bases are TGTGCCACCAGTGACCATGGACAGCGCACAGATACGCAGTATTTT. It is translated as CATSDHGQRTDTQYF.

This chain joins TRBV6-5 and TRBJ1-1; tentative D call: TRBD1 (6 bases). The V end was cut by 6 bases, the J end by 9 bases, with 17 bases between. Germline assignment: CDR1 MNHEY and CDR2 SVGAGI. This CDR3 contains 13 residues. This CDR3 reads CASRGQISAKAFF. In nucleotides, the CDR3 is TGTGCCAGCAGAGGACAGATCTCTGCCAAAGCTTTCTTT.